The T cell receptor (beta chain) under discussion was sequenced for a study of blood T cell repertoires in COVID-19. Turning to the study itself: Acute and convalescent COVID-19 samples came from the United States, Italy and Spain.

In its sample, this clone was seen a few times. This CDR3 region has 14 residues. Authors' data handling: Estimated nucleated cell counts came from reference gene primer amplification. TCRdb's table, derived via immunoSEQ multiplex PCR, lists solely in-frame clones and lacks some. Clonal size and the V and J genes are those of that table, whereas D and trimming came from the DNA. The sample holds under 350,000 clones, around 89% seen once. The sequence derives from a man aged 40-50 years with acute or convalescent COVID-19. The genes are TRBV21-1 and TRBJ2-1; TRBD2 is the table's D call, not checked against the DNA. TRBV21-1 is deemed a pseudogene. The material sequenced was peripheral blood. The CDR3 DNA sequence: TGTGCCAGCAACCCGGCTAGCGGAAACAATGAGCAGTTCTTC. Amino acids: CASNPASGNNEQFF.